The 18 T cell receptor beta chains reported below all come from one sample, sequenced in a study of cytotoxic CD8 clonotypes in ibrutinib-treated CLL. Clones were read by immunoSEQ multiplex PCR, and TCRdb kept only the in-frame ones, dropping some. The table shows under 300,000 clones, with 70% occurring only once. The sample in question was PBMCs, obtained after 24 months of ibrutinib treatment. The receptors derive from a human donor with chronic lymphocytic leukemia.

In this sample, this clone turned up a few times. The chain recombines TRBV28 with TRBJ1-3; D remains ambiguous. This CDR3 has 15 amino acids. Germline lookup yields CDR1 MDHEN and CDR2 SYDVKM. Deletions cut 2 bases from V and 0 bases from J, with 8 bases between. CDR3 residues: CASSLPANSGNTIYF. As DNA, the CDR3 is TGTGCCAGCAGTTTACCGGCGAACTCTGGAAACACCATATATTTT.

V and J are TRBV27 and TRBJ2-3; possible D gene TRBD2, 5 bases. Germline V gives CDR1 MNHEY, CDR2 SMNVEV (reference sequence). The CDR3 is made up of 14 amino acids. V lost 3 bases to trimming and J lost 4 bases, with 11 bases between them. CDR3 protein: CASSFEGVSDTQYF. CDR3 bases: TGTGCCAGCAGTTTTGAGGGAGTTTCAGATACGCAGTATTTT.

The J gene is TRBJ2-7, the V gene TRBV7-2; D not resolved. V lost 0 bases to trimming and J lost 1 base, with 10 bases between them. The germline V gene encodes CDR1 SGHTA and CDR2 FQGNSA. This CDR3 is 15 amino acids long. The CDR3 DNA follows: TGTGCCAGCAGCTTAGCCCTCGACAATTCCTACGAGCAGTACTTC. Amino acids: CASSLALDNSYEQYF.

The rearrangement links TRBV7-9 to TRBJ2-4, with 13 positions matching TRBD2. The V gene end was trimmed by 4 bases and the J gene end by 0 bases; junction bases not matched to a gene: 6. The CDR3 is 18 amino acids. The V gene's germline CDR1 is SEHNR and CDR2 FQNEAQ (reference sequence). The CDR3 sequence is CASSSGLAGPLAKNIQYF. CDR3 nucleotides: TGTGCCAGCAGCTCGGGACTAGCGGGACCGCTAGCCAAAAACATTCAGTACTTC.

Note on this clone: Additional DNA sequences in this sample encode the identical CDR3. The chain carries TRBV27 and TRBJ1-5; D not certain. V was trimmed by 3 bases and J by 3 bases, leaving 9 bases between them. The length of the CDR3 is 14 residues. Germline CDR1 MNHEY, CDR2 SMNVEV (reference sequence). The CDR3 DNA follows: TGTGCCAGCAGTTTGGAACCAAACAATCAGCCCCAGCATTTT. It translates to CASSLEPNNQPQHF.

The rearrangement uses TRBV18 and TRBJ1-5; 8 positions match TRBD1. The ends lost 2 bases at V and 5 bases at J; junction bases unmatched: 8. This CDR3 comprises 16 residues. Germline V lookup: CDR1 KGHSH, CDR2 LQKENI. The CDR3 DNA reads as TGTGCCAGCTCACCAAACAGGGGGTCGGTGGATCAGCCCCAGCATTTT. Protein: CASSPNRGSVDQPQHF. Using reference TRBV18 and TRBJ1-5 for the parts outside the CDR3, the full variable domain is NAGVMQNPRHLVRRRGQEARLRCSPMKGHSHVYWYRQLPEEGLKFMVYLQKENIIDESGMPKERFSAEFPKEGPSILRIQQVVRGDSAAYFCASSPNRGSVDQPQHFGDGTRLSIL.

This rearrangement joins TRBV4-2 to TRBJ2-2, with 7 nucleotides matching TRBD2. From germline, CDR1 is LGHNA and CDR2 YNFKEQ. Germline trimming cut 0 bases from V and 6 bases from J; bases unmatched to any gene: 7. CDR3 length: 16 amino acids. This CDR3 reads CASSQEGGSWAGELFF. The CDR3 DNA reads TGTGCCAGCAGCCAAGAAGGCGGGAGCTGGGCCGGGGAGCTGTTTTTT.

The V gene is TRBV28, the J gene TRBJ2-5, with a weak D call TRBD1 (6 bases). CDR3 length: 15 amino acids. Germline V gene lookup returns CDR1 MDHEN and CDR2 SYDVKM. Trimming shortened V by 5 bases and J by 0 bases, and 13 bases separated the two germline ends. The CDR3 DNA is TGTGCCAGCAGTCCCGGGACAAGGTACCAAGAGACCCAGTACTTC. This encodes CASSPGTRYQETQYF.

The chain uses TRBV18 and TRBJ1-1; the D gene is possibly TRBD1 (5 bases). CDR3 length: 13 amino acids. Germline loops: CDR1 KGHSH, CDR2 LQKENI. V lost 5 bases, J lost 0 bases, and 7 bases lay in between. The CDR3 protein is CASSWGVNTEAFF. The CDR3 DNA reads TGTGCCAGCTCATGGGGGGTGAACACTGAAGCTTTCTTT.

The table lists this clone with a few counts. The chain has TRBV19 and TRBJ1-1; D unclear. V lost 7 bases and J 1 base, leaving 10 bases between the germline ends. This CDR3 comprises 13 residues. CDR1 is LNHDA and CDR2 is SQIVND in the germline V gene (reference sequence). DNA of the CDR3: TGTGCCAGTAATCGACGGGAGAACACTGAAGCTTTCTTT. Translation gives CASNRRENTEAFF. Supplemented by reference TRBV19 and TRBJ1-1, the full variable domain reads DGGITQSPKYLFRKEGQNVTLSCEQNLNHDAMYWYRQDPGQGLRLIYYSQIVNDFQKGDIAEGYSVSREKKESFPLTVTSAQKNPTAFYLCASNRRENTEAFFGQGTRLTVV.

The chain couples TRBV28 to TRBJ2-2, with 10 positions matching TRBD2. This CDR3 region has 16 residues. Unmatched junction bases numbered 6, after V lost 3 bases and J lost 5 bases. CDR1 MDHEN and CDR2 SYDVKM come from the germline V gene. Here the CDR3 DNA reads TGTGCCAGCAGTTTGTCCGGGACTAGCGATACCGGGGAGCTGTTTTTT. Translation: CASSLSGTSDTGELFF. Based on the CDR3 plus reference TRBV28 and TRBJ2-2, the full variable domain is DVKVTQSSRYLVKRTGEKVFLECVQDMDHENMFWYRQDPGLGLRLIYFSYDVKMKEKGDIPEGYSVSREKKERFSLILESASTNQTSMYLCASSLSGTSDTGELFFGEGSRLTVL.

A few counts support this clone. The V call is TRBV27, the J call TRBJ2-5; D not resolved. Germline V lookup: CDR1 MNHEY, CDR2 SMNVEV (reference sequence). This CDR3 has 10 residues. V lost 7 bases and J lost 3, with 3 bases in between. CDR3 loop: CASNKETQYF. CDR3 nucleotides: TGTGCCAGCAACAAAGAGACCCAGTACTTC.

This clone occurred a few times. The chain recombines TRBV4-1 with TRBJ2-7; TRBD1 matches 7 bases. J gave up 10 bases and V 0 bases, and 12 bases lay outside the gene matches. Looked up from germline, CDR1 is MGHRA and CDR2 is YSYEKL. The CDR3 extends over 15 amino acids. The DNA of the CDR3 is TGCGCCAGCAGCCAAGAATCCCGGGACAGCCGACAACAGTACTTC. Amino acids: CASSQESRDSRQQYF.

This clone was detected a few times. V and J are TRBV6-6 and TRBJ2-7, with D unclear. Germline lookup yields CDR1 MNHNY and CDR2 SVGAGI (reference sequence). V lost 11 bases and J 3 bases, leaving 11 bases between the germline ends. The CDR3 loop spans 11 amino acids. The DNA for the CDR3 is TGTGCCGGAGCCACCCACTACGAGCAGTACTTC. Protein product: CAGATHYEQYF.

V gene TRBV5-5 combines with J gene TRBJ1-1; D may be TRBD1 (6 bases). The CDR3 covers 14 residues. CDR1 and CDR2 (germline): SGHKS, YYEKEE (reference sequence). V lost 5 bases and J lost 2, with 13 bases in between. CDR3 sequence reads: CASRLQGSNTEAFF. The CDR3 DNA reads as TGTGCCAGCAGGCTACAGGGCTCAAACACTGAAGCTTTCTTT.

V is TRBV27 and J is TRBJ1-2; 8 bases match TRBD1. The V gene end was trimmed by 0 bases and the J gene end by 6 bases; junction bases not matched to a gene: 3. The CDR3 has 14 residues. The germline V gene has CDR1 MNHEY and CDR2 SMNVEV (reference sequence). In DNA form, the CDR3 reads TGTGCCAGCAGTTTATCCGGACAGGGACATGGCTACACCTTC. Its translation: CASSLSGQGHGYTF.

The J gene is TRBJ2-1, the V gene TRBV5-6, with 7 bases identical to TRBD2. Germline CDR1 SGHDT, CDR2 YYEEEE. This CDR3 is built from 16 residues. Trimming took 0 bases from V and 2 from J; bases not matched to a gene: 5. CDR3 DNA: TGTGCCAGCAGCTTGGGTCCAGCGGGGACCTACAATGAGCAGTTCTTC. Translation gives CASSLGPAGTYNEQFF.

The J gene is TRBJ2-1, the V gene TRBV19; TRBD1 might be the D (5 bases). This CDR3 has 13 residues. V was cut by 5 bases and J by 7 bases, with 12 bases left in between. Germline V gene data show CDR1 as LNHDA and CDR2 as SQIVND (reference sequence). The CDR3 region is CASSPQGRNEQFF. The CDR3, as DNA: TGTGCCAGTAGTCCCCAGGGTAGGAATGAGCAGTTCTTC.